Below are 31 T cell receptor beta chains sequenced from a single sample in a study of T cell repertoires in cytomegalovirus infection. TCRdb re-called the reads through MiXCR, storing one row per CDR3 protein. The sample has under 250,000 distinct CDR3 sequences; 9% to 15% are singletons. The sequenced sample was PBMCs. The receptors here all came from a human donor in good health (CMV status not recorded). Some clones in this sample may be carry-over from other donors' samples.

This clonotype was seen many times. The chain is built from TRBV11-2 and TRBJ2-1, with 13 positions matching TRBD2. CDR1 SGHAT and CDR2 FQNNGV come from the germline V gene. With V trimmed by 3 bases and J by 6 bases, 2 bases remained unmatched. This CDR3 comprises 15 residues. CDR3 protein: CASSFRLAGGNEQFF. The CDR3 bases are TGTGCCAGCAGCTTTCGACTAGCGGGGGGCAATGAGCAGTTCTTC.

This clonotype has ten or more counts. V gene TRBV6-1 combines with J gene TRBJ1-2; tentative D call: TRBD1 (6 bases). Germline lookup yields CDR1 MNHNS and CDR2 SASEGT. Trimming stripped 1 base from V and 5 bases from J, with 8 bases between. This CDR3 region has 13 residues. The CDR3 here is CASSEEGGYGYTF. CDR3 coding DNA: TGTGCCAGCAGTGAAGAAGGGGGTTATGGCTACACCTTC.

The CDR3 here is CASSLVAGGYSTDTQYF. The CDR3 nucleotides read TGTGCCAGCAGCTTAGTGGCGGGGGGATACAGCACAGATACGCAGTATTTT. The chain joins TRBV7-9 to TRBJ2-3; TRBD2 agrees at 8 bases. V trimming: 1 base; J trimming: 0 bases; junction bases outside the gene matches: 6. The germline V gene has CDR1 SEHNR and CDR2 FQNEAQ (reference sequence). CDR3 size: 17 residues.

This chain uses TRBV29-1 with TRBJ2-3, with D tentatively TRBD1 or TRBD2 (6 bases each). CDR3 size: 14 residues. V lost 8 bases to trimming and J lost 0 bases, with 15 bases between them. Looked up from germline, CDR1 is SQVTM and CDR2 is ANQGSEA. As DNA, the CDR3 is TGCAGCATTCGCGGGACACTCAGCACAGATACGCAGTATTTT. Its translation is CSIRGTLSTDTQYF.

This clonotype was seen only a few times. This chain links TRBV2 with TRBJ1-1; D is undetermined. The CDR3 is made up of 14 amino acids. Trimming cost V 2 bases and J 6 bases, with 13 bases left between them. Germline CDR1 and CDR2: SNHLY and FYNNEI. CDR3 residues: CASSEQPNVAEAFF. The CDR3 nucleotides are TGTGCCAGCAGTGAACAACCTAATGTGGCTGAAGCTTTCTTT. The complete variable domain, with remaining parts taken from reference TRBV2 and TRBJ1-1, reads EPEVTQTPSHQVTQMGQEVILRCVPISNHLYFYWYRQILGQKVEFLVSFYNNEISEKSEIFDDQFSVERPDGSNFTLKIRSTKLEDSAMYFCASSEQPNVAEAFFGQGTRLTVV.

This clonotype has just a few counts. CDR3 nucleotides: TGCGCCAGCAGGGTTGGGGGTGAAAACACTGAAGCTTTCTTT. This translates into CASRVGGENTEAFF. The rearrangement joins TRBV5-1 to TRBJ1-1; perhaps TRBD1 as D (5 bases). This CDR3 comprises 14 residues. Germline V gives CDR1 SGHRS, CDR2 YFSETQ. V lost 5 bases to trimming and J lost 2 bases, with 13 bases between them.

This clonotype was observed many times. This rearrangement joins TRBV6-2 or TRBV6-3 to TRBJ2-1; 11 bases are a match to TRBD2. The CDR3 extends over 15 amino acids. Trimming cost V 5 bases and J 9 bases; bases outside gene matches: 9. From germline, CDR1 is MNHEY and CDR2 SVGEGT. The CDR3 region is CASSPWIAGGPEQFF. In DNA form, the CDR3 reads TGTGCCAGCAGTCCCTGGATAGCGGGAGGGCCTGAGCAGTTCTTC.

This clonotype was seen more than once but under ten times. The CDR3 DNA follows: TGTGCCAGCAGCCCTCGTGGTAGCGGAGTGAGTCAAGAGACCCAGTACTTC. Protein: CASSPRGSGVSQETQYF. The V call is TRBV5-4, the J call TRBJ2-5; TRBD2 is a possible D gene (6 bases). The germline V gene encodes CDR1 SGHNT and CDR2 YYREEE (reference sequence). CDR3 length equals 17 residues. V was trimmed by 4 bases and J by 2 bases, leaving 21 bases between them.

This sequence joins TRBV3-1 and TRBJ2-5, with 7 bases that match TRBD1. This CDR3 has 15 amino acids. Germline V gene data show CDR1 as LGHDT and CDR2 as YNNKEL (reference sequence). J gave up 7 bases and V 1 base, and 9 bases lay outside the gene matches. This CDR3 is CASSQVSEGAGTQYF. The CDR3 DNA reads TGTGCCAGCAGCCAAGTGTCCGAGGGGGCGGGGACCCAGTACTTC.

CDR3 nucleotide sequence: TGTGCCAGCAGCTTGGTTTCAGACTTAAACTATGGCTACACCTTC. Protein product: CASSLVSDLNYGYTF. The chain employs TRBV5-5 and TRBJ1-2; D uncertain. Looked up from germline, CDR1 is SGHKS and CDR2 is YYEKEE (reference sequence). Trimming cost V 0 bases and J 2 bases, with 11 bases left between them. The CDR3 totals 15 residues. Full variable domain (remainder filled in from reference TRBV5-5 and TRBJ1-2): DAGVTQSPTHLIKTRGQQVTLRCSPISGHKSVSWYQQVLGQGPQFIFQYYEKEERGRGNFPDRFSARQFPNYSSELNVNALLLGDSALYLCASSLVSDLNYGYTFGSGTRLTVV.

This clonotype was picked up many times. V is TRBV7-8 and J is TRBJ2-7; possibly TRBD1 for D (6 bases). CDR1 and CDR2 from the germline V gene are SGHVS and FQNEAQ. V was shortened by 4 bases and J by 6 bases, with 22 bases between the two germline ends. CDR3 length: 16 amino acids. CDR3 amino acids: CASSSSRTSQGSEQYF. The CDR3 region has the DNA TGTGCCAGCAGCTCTAGTAGGACATCACAGGGCTCCGAGCAGTACTTC.

This clonotype was counted many times. The rearrangement uses TRBV7-2 and TRBJ1-4; D is unclear. From germline, CDR1 is SGHTA and CDR2 FQGNSA. This CDR3 is built from 16 residues. The ends were cut back, 0 bases at V and 5 bases at J, with 13 bases in the middle. The CDR3, as DNA: TGTGCCAGCAGCTTAGCCCATTCGGACTTAAATGAAAAACTGTTTTTT. Its protein is CASSLAHSDLNEKLFF. The variable domain in full, completed from reference TRBV7-2 and TRBJ1-4, reads GAGVSQSPSNKVTEKGKDVELRCDPISGHTALYWYRQSLGQGLEFLIYFQGNSAPDKSGLPSDRFSAERTGGSVSTLTIQRTQQEDSAVYLCASSLAHSDLNEKLFFGSGTQLSVL.

The chain recombines TRBV5-1 with TRBJ2-7; 11 nucleotides line up with TRBD1. In germline, CDR1 is SGHRS, CDR2 YFSETQ. This CDR3 has 16 amino acids. V lost 4 bases and J lost 5; bases outside the gene matches: 11. The chain's CDR3 is CASSPGTGGRVHEQYF. DNA for the CDR3: TGCGCCAGCAGCCCCGGGACAGGGGGAAGAGTCCACGAGCAGTACTTC.

The V gene is TRBV7-9, the J gene TRBJ1-1; D unresolved. Germline V lookup: CDR1 SEHNR, CDR2 FQNEAQ (reference sequence). The CDR3 runs 14 residues. Trimming removed 6 bases from V and 3 bases from J, with 14 bases in between. The CDR3 region is CASSSDQAYTEAFF. CDR3 in DNA: TGTGCCAGCAGTTCAGACCAGGCATACACTGAAGCTTTCTTT.

This clonotype was observed many times. V gene TRBV19 combines with J gene TRBJ1-1; the D gene is possibly TRBD1 (5 bases). Germline V gene lookup returns CDR1 LNHDA and CDR2 SQIVND (reference sequence). The CDR3 runs 15 residues. Trimming took 7 bases from V and 11 from J, leaving 26 bases between them. The CDR3 sequence: CASTLLRSDGGGAFF. CDR3 nucleotides: TGTGCCAGTACCCTCCTGAGGTCGGACGGCGGGGGGGCTTTCTTT. Full variable domain (remainder filled in from reference TRBV19 and TRBJ1-1): DGGITQSPKYLFRKEGQNVTLSCEQNLNHDAMYWYRQDPGQGLRLIYYSQIVNDFQKGDIAEGYSVSREKKESFPLTVTSAQKNPTAFYLCASTLLRSDGGGAFFGQGTRLTVV.

This clonotype was seen ten or more times. The V and J genes are TRBV7-2 and TRBJ2-7, with TRBD2 identical over 7 bases. V was pared by 1 base and J by 0 bases, with 3 bases of the junction left unmatched. The CDR3 is made up of 15 amino acids. The germline V gene has CDR1 SGHTA and CDR2 FQGNSA. The CDR3 sequence is CASSLGGGSSYEQYF. DNA of the CDR3: TGTGCCAGCAGCTTAGGGGGGGGGTCCTCCTACGAGCAGTACTTC.

This clonotype was counted a few times. J is TRBJ2-3 and V is TRBV2; TRBD2 matches 11 bases. The germline V gene has CDR1 SNHLY and CDR2 FYNNEI. With 5 bases clipped from V and 5 bases from J, the junction kept 6 bases outside the gene matches. The CDR3 is 15 amino acids. Written as DNA, the CDR3 is TGTGCCAGCAGTCAGAGACTAGCGGGACTAGATACGCAGTATTTT. Translating gives CASSQRLAGLDTQYF.

The V call is TRBV20-1, the J call TRBJ2-7, with 8 nucleotides matching TRBD1. Losses at the gene ends were 3 bases for V and 6 bases for J; bases not matched to a gene: 7. This CDR3 is built from 13 residues. The germline gives CDR1 DFQATT, CDR2 SNEGSKA (reference sequence). The CDR3 here is CSASRGQFAEQYF. The CDR3 nucleotides read TGCAGTGCTAGCAGGGGGCAGTTCGCCGAGCAGTACTTC.

The rearrangement links TRBV7-9 to TRBJ2-7; D is unclear. The CDR3 runs 13 residues. V lost 2 bases and J lost 7, with 12 bases in between. Germline lookup yields CDR1 SEHNR and CDR2 FQNEAQ (reference sequence). The chain's CDR3 is CASSLMGVWEQYF. The CDR3 bases are TGTGCCAGCAGCTTAATGGGCGTCTGGGAGCAGTACTTC.

The CDR3 bases are TGTGCCATCAGTGACTCCAAAGAGACCCAGTACTTC. Translation gives CAISDSKETQYF. The chain carries TRBV10-3 and TRBJ2-5; D not resolved. V lost 3 bases, J lost 3 bases, and 5 bases lay in between. Germline assignment: CDR1 ENHRY and CDR2 SYGVKD. The CDR3 extends over 12 amino acids.

In this sample, this clonotype turned up a few times. This chain uses TRBV5-5 with TRBJ2-5; D remains unclear. V was pared by 2 bases and J by 5 bases, with 7 bases between. CDR1 is SGHKS and CDR2 is YYEKEE in the germline V gene (reference sequence). This CDR3 region has 12 residues. The CDR3 protein is CASSFAWETQYF. CDR3 bases: TGTGCCAGCAGCTTTGCGTGGGAGACCCAGTACTTC.

At least ten counts were recorded for this clonotype. The chain couples TRBV7-6 to TRBJ2-5, with 7 bases that match TRBD2. The CDR3 totals 15 residues. The germline gives CDR1 SGHVS, CDR2 FNYEAQ. The V and J ends lost 5 bases and 4 bases, in that order; junction bases with no gene match: 10. In DNA form, the CDR3 reads TGTGCCAGCAGCCCCTGGTCTGGGGGGGGAGAGACCCAGTACTTC. Translating gives CASSPWSGGGETQYF.

This clonotype was detected ten times or more. The chain combines TRBV7-8 with TRBJ2-3; a possible D gene is TRBD2 (6 bases). Germline values: CDR1 SGHVS, CDR2 FQNEAQ. The germline V and J ends were trimmed by 1 base and 1 base, with 9 bases remaining between them. CDR3 length equals 15 residues. CDR3 nucleotide sequence: TGTGCCAGCAGCTTAGGACTAGTCGGCACAGATACGCAGTATTTT. Its protein is CASSLGLVGTDTQYF.

This clonotype appeared many times. The chain is built from TRBV7-2 and TRBJ2-3; 8 bases line up with TRBD2. After removal of 2 bases from V and 11 bases from J, the junction contained 12 bases not matched to a gene. Germline V gene lookup returns CDR1 SGHTA and CDR2 FQGNSA. The CDR3 consists of 15 residues. CDR3 amino acids: CASSLLAGRSGGQYF. As DNA, the CDR3 is TGTGCCAGCAGCTTACTAGCGGGCCGTTCGGGGGGGCAGTATTTT. The full variable domain, in which reference TRBV7-2 and TRBJ2-3 provide the parts outside the CDR3, is GAGVSQSPSNKVTEKGKDVELRCDPISGHTALYWYRQSLGQGLEFLIYFQGNSAPDKSGLPSDRFSAERTGGSVSTLTIQRTQQEDSAVYLCASSLLAGRSGGQYFGPGTRLTVL.

This clonotype came up many times. The rearrangement joins TRBV7-2 to TRBJ1-1, with D tentatively TRBD1 (6 bases). CDR1 is SGHTA, CDR2 FQGNSA, per germline. The CDR3 totals 15 residues. V was shortened by 0 bases and J by 4 bases, with 12 bases between the two germline ends. The CDR3 protein is CASSLAQGLSTEAFF. The CDR3, as DNA: TGTGCCAGCAGCTTAGCTCAGGGGCTGAGCACTGAAGCTTTCTTT.

Concerning this clonotype: This may arise from a read error, as a much more abundant clone is one base away. This sequence joins TRBV7-8 and TRBJ1-5, with D possibly matching TRBD1 (5 bases). Per germline, CDR1 SGHVS and CDR2 FQNEAQ. The CDR3 runs 17 residues. The CDR3 region is CTSSLAGNSLSNQPQHF. In nucleotides, the CDR3 is TGTACCAGCAGCTTAGCAGGGAATAGCCTGAGCAATCAGCCCCAGCATTTT.

This clonotype was seen at least ten times. This chain's CDR3 is CASSYINRNTGELFF. The CDR3 nucleotides are TGTGCCAGCAGTTACATCAACCGGAACACCGGGGAGCTGTTTTTT. This chain connects TRBV6-2 or TRBV6-3 to TRBJ2-2; no reliable D call. Deletions cut 2 bases from V and 1 base from J, with 8 bases between. The CDR3 extends over 15 amino acids. Per germline, CDR1 MNHEY and CDR2 SVGEGT.

A word on this clonotype: At one of its ends the junction is not consistent with the germline gene, which may arise from a read error. The DNA for the CDR3 is TGTGCCAGCAACTTAGGGTCAACAGGGCATGAAAAACTGTTTTTT. Translated: CASNLGSTGHEKLFF. The J gene is TRBJ1-4, the V gene TRBV7-2; D is perhaps TRBD1 (6 bases). The V gene's germline CDR1 is SGHTA and CDR2 FQGNSA. CDR3 size: 15 residues.

This chain uses TRBV12-3 or TRBV12-4 with TRBJ1-6; TRBD1 matches 12 bases. The CDR3 has 16 residues. Trimming cost V 6 bases and J 10 bases; bases outside gene matches: 10. The CDR3 loop is CASSLEPGQGASPLHF. The CDR3 region has the DNA TGTGCCAGCAGCCTCGAACCGGGACAGGGGGCATCACCCCTCCACTTT.

V and J are TRBV20-1 and TRBJ1-5, with D perhaps matching TRBD1 (5 bases). Germline V gene lookup returns CDR1 DFQATT and CDR2 SNEGSKA (reference sequence). The CDR3 extends over 14 amino acids. Trimming left V 7 bases short and J 1 base short, with 14 bases between. The CDR3 DNA is TGCAGTGTCGTCCGACAGAGGAGCAATCAGCCCCAGCATTTT. Its translation: CSVVRQRSNQPQHF.

The chain has TRBV28 and TRBJ2-7; tentative D call: TRBD2 (6 bases). The germline V gene encodes CDR1 MDHEN and CDR2 SYDVKM. The CDR3 sequence is 14 residues long. V lost 10 bases, J lost 0 bases, and 16 bases lay in between. The CDR3 loop is CATGAPGSSYEQYF. CDR3 DNA: TGTGCCACCGGAGCCCCCGGGAGCTCCTACGAGCAGTACTTC.